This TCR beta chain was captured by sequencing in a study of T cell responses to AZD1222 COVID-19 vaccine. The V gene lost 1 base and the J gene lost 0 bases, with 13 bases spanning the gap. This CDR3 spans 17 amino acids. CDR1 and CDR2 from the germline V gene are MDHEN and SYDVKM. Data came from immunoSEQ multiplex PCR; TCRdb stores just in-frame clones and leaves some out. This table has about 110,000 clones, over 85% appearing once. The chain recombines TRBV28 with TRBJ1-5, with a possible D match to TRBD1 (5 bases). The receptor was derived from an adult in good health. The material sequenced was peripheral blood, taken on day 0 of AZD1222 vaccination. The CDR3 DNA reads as TGTGCCAGCAGTTTATTGTGGGGAGGGGATAGCAATCAGCCCCAGCATTTT. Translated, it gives CASSLLWGGDSNQPQHF.